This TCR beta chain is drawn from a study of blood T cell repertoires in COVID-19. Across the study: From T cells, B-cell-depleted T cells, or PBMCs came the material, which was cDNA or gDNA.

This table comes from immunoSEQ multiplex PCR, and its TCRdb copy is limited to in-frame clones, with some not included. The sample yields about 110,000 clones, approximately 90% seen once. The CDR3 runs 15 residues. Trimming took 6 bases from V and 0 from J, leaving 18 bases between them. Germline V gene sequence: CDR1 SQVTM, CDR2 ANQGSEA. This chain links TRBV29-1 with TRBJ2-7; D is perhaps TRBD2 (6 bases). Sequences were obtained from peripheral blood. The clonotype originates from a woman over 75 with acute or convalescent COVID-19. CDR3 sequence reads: CSVLKGGTLSYEQYF. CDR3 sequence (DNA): TGCAGCGTCTTGAAGGGCGGGACCCTCTCCTACGAGCAGTACTTC.